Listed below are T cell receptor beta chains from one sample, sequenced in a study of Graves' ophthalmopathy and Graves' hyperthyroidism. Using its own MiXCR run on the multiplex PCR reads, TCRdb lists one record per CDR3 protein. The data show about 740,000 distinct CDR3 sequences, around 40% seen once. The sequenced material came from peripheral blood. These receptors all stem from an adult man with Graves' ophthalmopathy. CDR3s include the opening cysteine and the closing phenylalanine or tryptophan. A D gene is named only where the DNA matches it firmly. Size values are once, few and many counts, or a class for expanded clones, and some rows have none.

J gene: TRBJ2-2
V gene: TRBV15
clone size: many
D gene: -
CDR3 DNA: TGTGCCACCAGCCCCCAATTGGGGGAGCTGTTTTTT
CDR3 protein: CATSPQLGELFF

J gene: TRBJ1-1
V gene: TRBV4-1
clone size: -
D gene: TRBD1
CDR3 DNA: TGCGCCAGCAGCCAAGAAACGAACAGGGGATTTGAAGCTTTCTTT
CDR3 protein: CASSQETNRGFEAFF

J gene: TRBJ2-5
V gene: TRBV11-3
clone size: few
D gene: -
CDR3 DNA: TGTGCCAGCAGGACCACTAGGGGAGTAGGAGAGACCCAGTACTTC
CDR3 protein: CASRTTRGVGETQYF

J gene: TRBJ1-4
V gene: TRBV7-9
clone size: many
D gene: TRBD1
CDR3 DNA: TGTGCCAGCAGCTTGGGACAGGGAGTACTAACTGAAAAACTGTTTTTT
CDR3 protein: CASSLGQGVLTEKLFF

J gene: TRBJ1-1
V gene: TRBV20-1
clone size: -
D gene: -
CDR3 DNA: TGCAGTGCTAGAGTGGAGTCAGGGGAGGCTTTCTTT
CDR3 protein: CSARVESGEAFF

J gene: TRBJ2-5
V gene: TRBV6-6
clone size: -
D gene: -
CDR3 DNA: TGTGCCAGCAGTCCTCGGCCGGCTGGTTGGGAGACCCAGTACTTC
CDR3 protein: CASSPRPAGWETQYF

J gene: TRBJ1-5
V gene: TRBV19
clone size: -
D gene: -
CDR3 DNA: TGTGCCAGTGACCATAAGCTGGGGGATCAGCCCCAGCATTTT
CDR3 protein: CASDHKLGDQPQHF

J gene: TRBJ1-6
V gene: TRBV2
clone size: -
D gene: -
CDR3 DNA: TGTGCCAGCAGTGAAGAGGGACTGGGCGGTAATTCACCCCTCCACTTT
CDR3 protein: CASSEEGLGGNSPLHF

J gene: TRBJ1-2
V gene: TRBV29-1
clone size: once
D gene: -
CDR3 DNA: TGCAGCGTTGAAGGGGTGGGCTACGGCTACACCTTC
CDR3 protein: CSVEGVGYGYTF

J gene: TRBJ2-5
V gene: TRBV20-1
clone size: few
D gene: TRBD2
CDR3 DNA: TGCAGTGCTATCAGACTAGCGGGACGCCAAGAGACCCAGTACTTC
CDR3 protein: CSAIRLAGRQETQYF

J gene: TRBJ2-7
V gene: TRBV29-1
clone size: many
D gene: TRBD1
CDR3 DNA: TGCAGCGTGAGGCAGGGGGACTCCTACGAGCAGTACTTC
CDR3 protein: CSVRQGDSYEQYF

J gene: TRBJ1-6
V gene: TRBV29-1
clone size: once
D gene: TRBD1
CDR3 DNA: TGCAGCAGAAGGACAGGGGAATCACCCCTCCACTTT
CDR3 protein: CSRRTGESPLHF

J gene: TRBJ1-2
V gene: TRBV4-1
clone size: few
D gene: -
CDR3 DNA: TGCGCCAGCAGCCAAGATCAAGGGGAGGGTGAAGGCTACACCTTC
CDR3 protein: CASSQDQGEGEGYTF

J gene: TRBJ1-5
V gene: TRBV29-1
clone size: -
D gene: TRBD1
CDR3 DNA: TGCAGCTTAGGGACAGGGGGCAGGGAGCCCCAGCATTTT
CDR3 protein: CSLGTGGREPQHF

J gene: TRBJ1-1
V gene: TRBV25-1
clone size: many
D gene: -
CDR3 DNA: TGTGCCAGCACTTCGTCCTGGGGCGCTGAAGCTTTCTTT
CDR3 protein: CASTSSWGAEAFF

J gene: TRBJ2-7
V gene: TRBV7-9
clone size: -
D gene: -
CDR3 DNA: TGTGCCAGCAGCTTGAATGGGGGCTACTACGAGCAGTACTTC
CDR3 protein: CASSLNGGYYEQYF

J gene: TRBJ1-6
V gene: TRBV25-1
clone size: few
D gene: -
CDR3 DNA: TGTGCCAGCAGTGATAGTGCCGATAATTCACCCCTCCACTTT
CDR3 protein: CASSDSADNSPLHF

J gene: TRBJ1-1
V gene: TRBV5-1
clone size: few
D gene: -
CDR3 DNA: TGCGCCAGCAGCTCCGCGGGGGAGACTGAAGCTTTCTTT
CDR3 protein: CASSSAGETEAFF

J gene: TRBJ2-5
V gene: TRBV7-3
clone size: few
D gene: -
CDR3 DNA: TGTGCCAGCAGCTTATACGGTGCCTCGGAGACCCAGTACTTC
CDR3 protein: CASSLYGASETQYF

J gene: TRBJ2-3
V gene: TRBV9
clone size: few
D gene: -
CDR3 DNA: TGTGCCAGCAGCGTTCTAAGCACAGATACGCAGTATTTT
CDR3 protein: CASSVLSTDTQYF

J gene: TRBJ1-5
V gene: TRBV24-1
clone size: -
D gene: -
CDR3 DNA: TGTGCCAGCAGTCAAGGGGACGGTCGGGTGAATCAGCCCCAGCATTTT
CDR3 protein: CASSQGDGRVNQPQHF

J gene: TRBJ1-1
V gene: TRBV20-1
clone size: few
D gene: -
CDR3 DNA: TGCAGTGCTAGGAAGGGGCTCAGGGGAAGCACTGAAGCTTTCTTT
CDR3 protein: CSARKGLRGSTEAFF

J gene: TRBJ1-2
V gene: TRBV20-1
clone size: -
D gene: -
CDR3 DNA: TGCAGTGCCAGCAGATCCCAGGGGATCAATGGCTACACCTTC
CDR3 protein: CSASRSQGINGYTF

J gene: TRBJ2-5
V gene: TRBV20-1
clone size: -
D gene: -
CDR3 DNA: TGCAGTGCCCACCCAGGGATGGTCCAAGAGACCCAGCACTTC
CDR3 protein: CSAHPGMVQETQHF

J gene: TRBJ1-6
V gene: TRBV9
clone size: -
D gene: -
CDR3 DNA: TGCGCCAGCAGCCATCCAATAGGGGGTAATTCACCCCTCCACTTT
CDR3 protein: CASSHPIGGNSPLHF

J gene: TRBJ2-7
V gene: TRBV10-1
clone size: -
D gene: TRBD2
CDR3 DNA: TGCGCCAGCAGCCCCGGGGGGAGTCCCTACGAGCAGTACTTC
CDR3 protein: CASSPGGSPYEQYF

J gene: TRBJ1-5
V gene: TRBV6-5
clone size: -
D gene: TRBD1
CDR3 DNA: TGTGCCAGCAGTCCGACTAACAGGGGGGGAAGGGCCCAGCATTTT
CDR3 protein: CASSPTNRGGRAQHF

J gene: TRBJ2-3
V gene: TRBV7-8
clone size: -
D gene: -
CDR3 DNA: TGTGCCAGCAGCTTAGACCGAGGTGTGGCAGATACGCAGTATTTT
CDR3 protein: CASSLDRGVADTQYF

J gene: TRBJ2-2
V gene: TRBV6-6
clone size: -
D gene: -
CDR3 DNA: TGTGCCAGCAGAGATGGCACCGGGGAGCTGTTTTTT
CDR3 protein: CASRDGTGELFF

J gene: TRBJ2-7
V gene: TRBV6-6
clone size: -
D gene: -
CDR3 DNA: TGTACCAGCAGTTACTTGGAGGAGGGGATGGGCTACGAGCAGTACTTC
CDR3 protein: CTSSYLEEGMGYEQYF

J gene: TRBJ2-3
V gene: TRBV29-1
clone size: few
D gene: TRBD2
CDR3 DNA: TGCAGCGTTGAAACCCTAGCGGGGGAATCTAGCACAGATACGCAGTATTTT
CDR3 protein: CSVETLAGESSTDTQYF

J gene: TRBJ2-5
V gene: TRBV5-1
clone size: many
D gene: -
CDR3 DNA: TGCGCCAGCAGAGGCAGGACAGAGACCCAGTACTTC
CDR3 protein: CASRGRTETQYF

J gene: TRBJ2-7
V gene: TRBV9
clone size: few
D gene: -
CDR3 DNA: TGTGCCAGCAGCCAAGGGCACAGTTTCAACGAGCAGTACTTC
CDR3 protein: CASSQGHSFNEQYF

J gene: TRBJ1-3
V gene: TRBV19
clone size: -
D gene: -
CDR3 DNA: TGTGCCAGCAGTCCCCCTCGGGCGAGAAAACCCTCTGGAAACACCATATATTTT
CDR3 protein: CASSPPRARKPSGNTIYF

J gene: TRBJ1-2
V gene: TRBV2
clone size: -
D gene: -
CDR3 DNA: TGTGCCAGCAGCCAAGATAGGGGGACAAGAAACTATGGCTACACCTTC
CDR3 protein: CASSQDRGTRNYGYTF

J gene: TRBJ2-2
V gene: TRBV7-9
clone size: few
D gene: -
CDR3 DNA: TGTGCCAGCAGCGTATTCGACAGCGCGAACACCGGGGAGCTGTTTTTT
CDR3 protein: CASSVFDSANTGELFF

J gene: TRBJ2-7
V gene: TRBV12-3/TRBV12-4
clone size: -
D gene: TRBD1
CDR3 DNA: TGTGCCTGCAACGAGGGACAGACCTACGAGCAGTACTTC
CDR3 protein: CACNEGQTYEQYF

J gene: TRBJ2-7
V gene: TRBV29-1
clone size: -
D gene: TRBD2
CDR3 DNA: TGCAGCGTCAGAGCGGGACCCTACGAGCAGTACTTC
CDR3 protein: CSVRAGPYEQYF

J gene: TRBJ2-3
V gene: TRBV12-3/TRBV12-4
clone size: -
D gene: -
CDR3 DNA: TGTGCCAGCAGTTTGAGTTACAGGGAGGACACAGATACGCAGTATTTT
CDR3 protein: CASSLSYREDTDTQYF

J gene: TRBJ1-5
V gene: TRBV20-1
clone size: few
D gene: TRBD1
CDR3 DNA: TGCAGTGCTGTGACAGGGTACAATCAGCCCCAGCATTTT
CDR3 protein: CSAVTGYNQPQHF

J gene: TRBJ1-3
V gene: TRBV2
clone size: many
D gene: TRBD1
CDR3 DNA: TGTGCCAGCACCGCGGACAGGGCTGGAAACACCATATATTTT
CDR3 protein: CASTADRAGNTIYF

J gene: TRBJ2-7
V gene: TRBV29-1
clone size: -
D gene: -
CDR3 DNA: TGCAGCCAAGCTAGACAGACTCCCTCCTACGAGCAGTACTTC
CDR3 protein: CSQARQTPSYEQYF

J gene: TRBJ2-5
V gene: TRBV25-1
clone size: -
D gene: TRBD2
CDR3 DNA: TGTGCCAGCAGTTTGGGTCTCGGGAGGGCCTTAGGAGAGACCCAGTACTTC
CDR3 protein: CASSLGLGRALGETQYF

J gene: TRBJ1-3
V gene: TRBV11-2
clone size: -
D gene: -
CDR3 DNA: TGTGCCAGCAGCTTGACGAGACGCAACCTCTCTGGAAACACCATATATTTT
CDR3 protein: CASSLTRRNLSGNTIYF

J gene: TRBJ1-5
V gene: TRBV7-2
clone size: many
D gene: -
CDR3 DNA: TGTGCCAGCAGCTCACAGGGTCAGCCCCAGCATTTT
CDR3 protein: CASSSQGQPQHF

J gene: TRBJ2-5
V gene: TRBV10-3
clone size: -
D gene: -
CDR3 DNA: TGTGCCATCAGTGCTAGGGGGGCGGCCGAGACCCAGTACTTC
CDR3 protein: CAISARGAAETQYF